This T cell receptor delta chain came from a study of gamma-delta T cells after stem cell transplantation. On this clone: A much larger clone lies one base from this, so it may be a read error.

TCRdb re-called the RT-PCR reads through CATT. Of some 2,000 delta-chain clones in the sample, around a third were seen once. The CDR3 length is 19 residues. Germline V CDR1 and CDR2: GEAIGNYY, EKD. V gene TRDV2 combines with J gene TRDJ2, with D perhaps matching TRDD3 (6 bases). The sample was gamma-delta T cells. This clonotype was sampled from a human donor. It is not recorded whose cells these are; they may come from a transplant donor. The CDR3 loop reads CACDTMGATATSLTAHLFF. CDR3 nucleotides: TGTGCCTGTGACACCATGGGGGCCACCGCGACATCTTTGACAGCACACCTCTTCTTT.